This T cell receptor (beta chain) was identified in a study of PD-1 blockade in classical Hodgkin lymphoma. Study information: Nivolumab dosed at 3 mg/kg went to patients intravenously every 2 weeks. Findings and limits, study-wide: Exclusion was applied to patients who started nivolumab under 1 year after ASCT. CD4+ TCR diversity, unlike CD8+, climbed significantly by C4D1. Repertoires differed for reasons still undefined, possibly disease activity or prior therapy.

Every patient relapsed after autologous stem cell transplantation, and brentuximab vedotin exposure varied. Comments on this clone: As yet, its antigen is unknown.

The CDR3 is made up of 17 amino acids. J lost 3 bases, V lost 3 bases, and 9 bases had no gene match. The germline V gene has CDR1 SGHNT and CDR2 YYREEE (reference sequence). TCRdb keeps only in-frame clones here, not all; method: immunoSEQ multiplex PCR. The sample yields roughly 13,000 clones, 85% to 90% seen once. The V call is TRBV5-4, the J call TRBJ1-6, with 7 positions matching TRBD1. The receptor's source is a human donor with classical Hodgkin lymphoma. The sequenced sample was peripheral blood mononuclear cells (PBMCs), obtained at baseline. The CDR3 DNA reads as TGTGCCAGCAGCTCGCGCCTTACAGGGGACTATAATTCACCCCTCCACTTT. Its protein is CASSSRLTGDYNSPLHF. The full variable domain, with the rest looked up from reference TRBV5-4 and TRBJ1-6, is ETGVTQSPTHLIKTRGQQVTLRCSSQSGHNTVSWYQQALGQGPQFIFQYYREEENGRGNFPPRFSGLQFPNYSSELNVNALELDDSALYLCASSSRLTGDYNSPLHFGNGTRLTVT.